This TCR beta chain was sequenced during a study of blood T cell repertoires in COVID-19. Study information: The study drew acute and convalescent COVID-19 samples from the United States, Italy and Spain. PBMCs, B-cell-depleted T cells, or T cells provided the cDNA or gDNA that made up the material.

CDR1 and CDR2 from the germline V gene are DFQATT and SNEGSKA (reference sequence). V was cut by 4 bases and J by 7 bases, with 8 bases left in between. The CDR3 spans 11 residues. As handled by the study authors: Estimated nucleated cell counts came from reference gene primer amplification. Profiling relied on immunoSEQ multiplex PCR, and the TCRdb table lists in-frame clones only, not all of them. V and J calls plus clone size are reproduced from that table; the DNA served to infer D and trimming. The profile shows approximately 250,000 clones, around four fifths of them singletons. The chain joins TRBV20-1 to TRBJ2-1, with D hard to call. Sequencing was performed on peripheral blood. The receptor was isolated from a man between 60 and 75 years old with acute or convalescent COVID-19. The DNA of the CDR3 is TGCAGTGCTATGAGAGGAAATGAGCAGTTCTTC. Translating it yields CSAMRGNEQFF.